Below, 11 T cell receptor beta chains from the same sample are listed, as sequenced in a study of blood T cell repertoires in COVID-19. Generated by immunoSEQ multiplex PCR, the TCRdb table keeps only in-frame clones and is missing some. The sample consists of about 180,000 clones, less than 85% of them appearing once. Source material: peripheral blood. These receptors were obtained from a woman older than 75 with active or convalescent COVID-19.

The chain has TRBV12-3 or TRBV12-4 and TRBJ1-5; perhaps TRBD1 as D (5 bases). This CDR3 is 13 amino acids long. V lost 7 bases, J lost 4 bases, and 11 bases lay in between. CDR3 residues: CASIGHTNQPQHF. As DNA, the CDR3 is TGTGCCAGCATCGGACACACAAATCAGCCCCAGCATTTT.

On this clone: This specimen includes other DNA sequences encoding the same CDR3. V is TRBV5-1 and J is TRBJ1-2, with D hard to call. Between the trimmed V and J ends, which lost 4 bases and 3 bases, there was a span of 10 bases. Germline V gene sequence: CDR1 SGHRS, CDR2 YFSETQ. The CDR3 length is 13 residues. The CDR3 DNA reads as TGCGCCAGCAGCCGGACGGAGGACTATGGCTACACCTTC. Its translation is CASSRTEDYGYTF.

This clone was seen only once. The chain recombines TRBV6-1 with TRBJ1-2; D remains ambiguous. Trimming left V 3 bases short and J 4 bases short, with 6 bases between. The CDR3 length is 12 residues. Germline CDR1 reads MNHNS; CDR2 reads SASEGT. The CDR3 protein is CASSEQSYGYTF. In DNA form, the CDR3 reads TGTGCCAGCAGTGAGCAGTCCTATGGCTACACCTTC.

V usage is TRBV2 and J usage is TRBJ2-3, with TRBD2 as a possible D gene (5 bases). The CDR3 covers 14 residues. Germline values: CDR1 SNHLY, CDR2 FYNNEI. V gave up 4 bases and J gave up 2 bases, with 10 bases separating them. CDR3 region: CASSASAATDTQYF. CDR3 bases: TGTGCCAGCAGTGCCTCAGCGGCCACAGATACGCAGTATTTT.

This chain connects TRBV23-1 to TRBJ2-7, with 11 bases lining up with TRBD1. TRBV23-1 is assigned to the ORF class and has an uncertain function. This CDR3 region has 14 residues. V lost 6 bases to trimming and J lost 5 bases; unmatched junction nucleotides: 6. CDR3 sequence (DNA): TGCGCCAGCAGCCGAGGACAGGGGGCCAACGAGCAGTACTTC. Residues: CASSRGQGANEQYF.

On this clone itself: The same CDR3 also results from other DNA sequences found in this sample. The chain employs TRBV2 and TRBJ2-3; 9 bases fit TRBD1. This CDR3 region has 15 residues. The germline V gene encodes CDR1 SNHLY and CDR2 FYNNEI. The junction had 5 bases not matched to a gene; V was cut back by 6 bases and J by 1 base. The chain's CDR3 is CASSDRDRGTDTQYF. DNA of the CDR3: TGTGCCAGCAGCGACCGGGACAGGGGCACAGATACGCAGTATTTT.

The rearrangement uses TRBV5-1 and TRBJ1-1; D remains unclear. Germline assignment: CDR1 SGHRS and CDR2 YFSETQ. The CDR3 contains 14 residues. Trimming took off 4 bases at V and 0 bases at J, with 10 bases between the two ends. CDR3 sequence reads: CASSGTEMNTEAFF. CDR3 in DNA: TGCGCCAGCAGCGGCACAGAAATGAACACTGAAGCTTTCTTT.

A few counts support this clone. The chain couples TRBV3-1 (or the pseudogene TRBV3-2) to TRBJ2-7, with 9 nucleotides matching TRBD2. V dropped 0 bases and J dropped 2; count of bases not matched to a gene: 11. This CDR3 region has 18 residues. Germline-derived CDR1 and CDR2 are LGHDT and YNNKEL (reference sequence). CDR3 nucleotide sequence: TGTGCCAGCAGCCAAGATACCCCTGCTAGCGGGATCCCCTACGAGCAGTACTTC. Amino acids: CASSQDTPASGIPYEQYF.

This rearrangement joins TRBV5-4 to TRBJ2-3, with TRBD2 as a possible D gene (6 bases). Looked up from germline, CDR1 is SGHNT and CDR2 is YYREEE (reference sequence). V lost 4 bases and J 4 bases, leaving 13 bases between the germline ends. There are 14 residues in the CDR3. DNA of the CDR3: TGTGCCAGCAGCCGGGACTTTGGCGCAGATACGCAGTATTTT. This codes for CASSRDFGADTQYF.

Comments on this clone: The same CDR3 arises from other DNA sequences in this sample as well. This chain joins TRBV5-1 and TRBJ2-2; 9 nucleotides agree with TRBD1. Germline-derived CDR1 and CDR2 are SGHRS and YFSETQ. The CDR3 has 15 amino acids. Germline trimming cut 3 bases from V and 5 bases from J; bases unmatched to any gene: 5. CDR3: CASSSRTGETGELFF. In DNA, the CDR3 is TGCGCCAGCAGCTCAAGGACAGGGGAAACCGGGGAGCTGTTTTTT.

The CDR3 DNA reads TGTGCCAGCAGCTTAGATCTGGCCAGGGGTTCCTACGAGCAGTACTTC. Amino acid sequence: CASSLDLARGSYEQYF. This sequence joins TRBV11-2 and TRBJ2-7; D is possibly TRBD1 (6 bases). Per the germline V gene, CDR1 is SGHAT and CDR2 is FQNNGV. Trimming took off 0 bases at V and 1 base at J, with 13 bases between the two ends. CDR3 length: 16 residues.